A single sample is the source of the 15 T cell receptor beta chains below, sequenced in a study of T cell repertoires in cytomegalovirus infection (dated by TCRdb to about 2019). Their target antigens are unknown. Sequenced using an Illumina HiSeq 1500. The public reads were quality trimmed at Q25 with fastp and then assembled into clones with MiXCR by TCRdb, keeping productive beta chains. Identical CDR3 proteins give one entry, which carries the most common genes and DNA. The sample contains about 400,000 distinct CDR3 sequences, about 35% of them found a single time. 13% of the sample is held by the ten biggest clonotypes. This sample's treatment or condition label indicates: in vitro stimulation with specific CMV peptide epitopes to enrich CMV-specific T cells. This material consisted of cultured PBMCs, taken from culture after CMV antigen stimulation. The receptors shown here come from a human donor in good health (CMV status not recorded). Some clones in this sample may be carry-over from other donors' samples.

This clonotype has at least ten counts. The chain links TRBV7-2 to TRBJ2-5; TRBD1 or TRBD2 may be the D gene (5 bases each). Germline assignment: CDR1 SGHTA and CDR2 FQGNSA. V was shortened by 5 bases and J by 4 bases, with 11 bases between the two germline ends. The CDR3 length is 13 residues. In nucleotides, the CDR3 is TGTGCCAGCAGCCAGAGGGGCGTAGAGACCCAGTACTTC. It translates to CASSQRGVETQYF.

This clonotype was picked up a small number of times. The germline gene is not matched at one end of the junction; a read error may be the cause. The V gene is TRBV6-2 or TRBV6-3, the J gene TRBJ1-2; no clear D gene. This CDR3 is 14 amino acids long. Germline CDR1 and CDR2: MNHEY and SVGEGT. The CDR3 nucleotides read TGTGCCAGCAATTACGGCGACGCAAACTATGGCTACACCTTC. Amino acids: CASNYGDANYGYTF.

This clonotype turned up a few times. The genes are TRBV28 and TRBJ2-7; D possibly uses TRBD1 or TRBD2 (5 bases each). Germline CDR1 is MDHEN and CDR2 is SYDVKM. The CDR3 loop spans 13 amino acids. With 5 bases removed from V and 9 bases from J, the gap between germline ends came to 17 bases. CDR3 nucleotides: TGTGCCAGCAGTCTTATGGGACCTGTAGGGCAGTACTTC. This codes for CASSLMGPVGQYF.

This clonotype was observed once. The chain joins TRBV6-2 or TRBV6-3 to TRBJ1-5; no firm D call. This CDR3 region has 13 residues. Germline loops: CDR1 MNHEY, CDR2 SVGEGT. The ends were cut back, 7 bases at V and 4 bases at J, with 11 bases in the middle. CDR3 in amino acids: CASTGDKNQPQHF. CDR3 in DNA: TGTGCCAGCACTGGGGATAAGAATCAGCCCCAGCATTTT.

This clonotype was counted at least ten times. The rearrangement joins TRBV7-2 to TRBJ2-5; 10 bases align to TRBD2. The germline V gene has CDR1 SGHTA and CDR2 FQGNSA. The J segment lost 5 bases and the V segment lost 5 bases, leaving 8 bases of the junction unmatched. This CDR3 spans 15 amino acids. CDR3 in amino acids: CASSLLAGAGETQYF. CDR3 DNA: TGTGCCAGCAGCCTGCTAGCGGGAGCGGGGGAGACCCAGTACTTC.

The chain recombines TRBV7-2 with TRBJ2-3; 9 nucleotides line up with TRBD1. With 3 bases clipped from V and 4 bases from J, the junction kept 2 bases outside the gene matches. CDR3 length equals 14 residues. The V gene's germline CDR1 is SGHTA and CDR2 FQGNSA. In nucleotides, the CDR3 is TGTGCCAGCAGCTTTGGGACAGGGCCAGATACGCAGTATTTT. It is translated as CASSFGTGPDTQYF.

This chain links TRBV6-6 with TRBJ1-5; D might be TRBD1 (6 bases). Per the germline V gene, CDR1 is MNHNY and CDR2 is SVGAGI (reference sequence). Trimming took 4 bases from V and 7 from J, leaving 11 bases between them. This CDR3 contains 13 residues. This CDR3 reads CASSFDRWQPQHF. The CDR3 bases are TGTGCCAGCAGTTTCGACAGGTGGCAGCCCCAGCATTTT.

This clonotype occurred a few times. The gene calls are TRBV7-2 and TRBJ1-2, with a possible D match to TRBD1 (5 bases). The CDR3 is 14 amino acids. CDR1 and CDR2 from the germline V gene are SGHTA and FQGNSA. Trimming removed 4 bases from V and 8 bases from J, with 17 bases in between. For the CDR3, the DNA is TGTGCCAGCAGCTCGCCACAGGCCCTTCGGGGCTACACCTTC. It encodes CASSSPQALRGYTF.

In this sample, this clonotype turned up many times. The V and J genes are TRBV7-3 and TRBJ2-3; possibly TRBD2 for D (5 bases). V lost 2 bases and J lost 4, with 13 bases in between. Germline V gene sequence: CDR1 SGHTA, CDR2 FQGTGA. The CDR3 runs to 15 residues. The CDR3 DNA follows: TGTGCCAGCAGCTTATCGGGATTCGAGGCAGATACGCAGTATTTT. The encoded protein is CASSLSGFEADTQYF.

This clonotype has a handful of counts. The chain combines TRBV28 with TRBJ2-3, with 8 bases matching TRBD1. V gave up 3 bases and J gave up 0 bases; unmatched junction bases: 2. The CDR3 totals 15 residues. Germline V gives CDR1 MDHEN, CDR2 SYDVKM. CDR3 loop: CASSLRTGSTDTQYF. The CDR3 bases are TGTGCCAGCAGTTTGAGGACAGGGAGCACAGATACGCAGTATTTT.

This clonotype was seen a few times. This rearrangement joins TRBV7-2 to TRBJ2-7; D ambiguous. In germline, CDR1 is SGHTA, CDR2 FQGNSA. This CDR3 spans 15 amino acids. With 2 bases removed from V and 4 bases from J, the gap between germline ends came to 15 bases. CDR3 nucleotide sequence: TGTGCCAGCAGCTTATCGAGCGACCTAGGGTACGAGCAGTACGTC. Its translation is CASSLSSDLGYEQYV.

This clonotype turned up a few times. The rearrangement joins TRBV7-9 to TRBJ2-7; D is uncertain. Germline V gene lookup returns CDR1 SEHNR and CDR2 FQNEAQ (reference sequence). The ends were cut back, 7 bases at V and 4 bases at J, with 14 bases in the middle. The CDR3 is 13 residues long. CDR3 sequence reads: CASNRSPSYEQYF. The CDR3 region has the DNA TGTGCCAGCAATAGATCACCCTCATACGAGCAGTACTTC.

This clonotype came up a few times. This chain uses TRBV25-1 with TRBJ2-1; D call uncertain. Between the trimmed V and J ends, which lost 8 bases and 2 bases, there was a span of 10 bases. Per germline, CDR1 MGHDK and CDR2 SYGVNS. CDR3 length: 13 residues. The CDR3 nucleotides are TGTGCCAGCTCTAGTCACCCCTACAATGAGCAGTTCTTC. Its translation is CASSSHPYNEQFF.

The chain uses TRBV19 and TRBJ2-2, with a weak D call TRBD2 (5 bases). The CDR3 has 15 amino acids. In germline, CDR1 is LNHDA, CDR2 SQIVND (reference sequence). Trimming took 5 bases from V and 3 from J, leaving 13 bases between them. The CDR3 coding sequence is TGTGCCAGTAGTCCAGCGGAGCTAGACACCGGGGAGCTGTTTTTT. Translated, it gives CASSPAELDTGELFF.

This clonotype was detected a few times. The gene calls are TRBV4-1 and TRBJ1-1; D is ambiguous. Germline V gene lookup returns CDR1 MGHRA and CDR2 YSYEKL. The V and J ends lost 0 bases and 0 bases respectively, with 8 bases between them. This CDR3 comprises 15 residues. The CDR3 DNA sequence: TGCGCCAGCAGCCAAGATTGGAGTTTGAACACTGAAGCTTTCTTT. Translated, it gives CASSQDWSLNTEAFF.